This T cell receptor beta chain was sequenced in a study of CD8+CD57+ T cells in acquired aplastic anemia (dated by TCRdb to the late 2010s). With respect to the entire study: A mean of approximately 3 ug of DNA, ranging from about 0.2 to 27.4 ug, was extracted from sorted CD4+ and CD8+ cells. CD8+CD57+ expansion was defined as a frequency above the mean frequency observed in healthy subjects. On the study overall, not on this receptor specifically: Some 27 CD8+ CDR3 sequences were found in both patients and controls but appeared to be highly expressed in patients and within the immunodominant clones of the patients. Patients and healthy controls showed no significant difference in CD8+ Simpson's diversity (P=0.060).

The patients picked for sequencing were ones in whom flow cytometry had shown an expansion of CD8+CD57+ cells. Every patient had a diagnosis of severe acquired aplastic anemia based on International Study of Aplastic Anemia and Agranulocytosis and Camitta criteria. Patients had received no therapy at the time of blood sampling. In the study, sorted CD4+ and CD8+ blood T cells from patients with severe aplastic anemia and from healthy subjects underwent deep sequencing of TCR repertoires. Patients were enrolled in the USA under clinicaltrials.gov protocols 00001620, 01623167, 00001397, 00071045, 00081523 and 00961064. Ficoll-Paque density gradient centrifugation was used to isolate peripheral blood mononuclear cells. CD4+ and CD8+ T cells were sorted by FACS or magnetic beads before DNA extraction. On this clonotype itself: No cognate antigen has been identified for it. The junction and the germline gene differ at one end; a read error may be behind it.

For CDR1 and CDR2, the germline V gene (reference sequence) lists LNHNV and YYDKDF. Including the terminal cysteine and phenylalanine, the CDR3 comprises 13 residues. The kept DNA is CDR3 alone, 39 bases in frame from the first base. TCR beta VDJ combination and CDR3 sequence profiling used genomic DNA as the template. TCR repertoire sequencing was run on an Illumina HiSeq 2000. Per the authors' processing: TRBV/TRBJ rearrangement plots, CDR3 size and DJ length profiles, and Simpson's diversity index were used to assess repertoires. The immunodominant clone was defined as the most abundant DNA sequence in deep sequencing data. CDR3 amino acid sequences were screened for sharing across subjects and were compared with published repertoires and the VDJdb database. TCRdb cleaned the public reads at Q25 with fastp, built clones with MiXCR and kept in-frame beta chains. All rows with the same CDR3 protein become a single entry with the most common DNA and genes. The V and J calls shown here were made by TCRdb, not taken from the authors' results. For this sample the table gives 200,000 to 300,000 distinct CDR3 sequences, of which around 82% were detected only once. The ten top clones hold roughly 42% of the sample.

The V and J genes are TRBV15 and TRBJ2-3; no D gene can be assigned with confidence. The sample was sorted CD4+, CD8+, or CD8+CD57+ T cells (not recorded which) from PBMCs. The sequence was obtained from a human donor with aplastic anemia. The CDR3 is CATSRGASHETHF. The sequence in DNA is TGTGCCACCAGCAGGGGCGCCAGCCATGAGACCCATTTC.